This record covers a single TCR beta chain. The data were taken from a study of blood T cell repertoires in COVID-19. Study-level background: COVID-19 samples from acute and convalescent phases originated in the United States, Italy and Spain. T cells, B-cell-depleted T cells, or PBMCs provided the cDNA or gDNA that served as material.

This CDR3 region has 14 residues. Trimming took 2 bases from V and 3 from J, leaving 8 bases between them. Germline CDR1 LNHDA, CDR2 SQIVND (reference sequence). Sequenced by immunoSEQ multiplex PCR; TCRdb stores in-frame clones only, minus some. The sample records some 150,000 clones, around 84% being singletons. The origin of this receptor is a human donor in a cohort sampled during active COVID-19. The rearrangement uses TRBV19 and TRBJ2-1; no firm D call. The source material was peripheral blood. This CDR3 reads CASSISPYYNEQFF. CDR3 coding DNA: TGTGCCAGTAGTATATCCCCGTACTACAATGAGCAGTTCTTC.